This T cell receptor (beta chain) came from a study of T-cell memory formation after mild COVID-19. The V end lost 2 bases, the J end lost 2 bases, and 13 bases lay between the germline ends. Germline CDR1 is MGHRA and CDR2 is YSYEKL. This CDR3 has 16 amino acids. This clonotype was detected only a few times. TCRdb reprocessed the 5' RACE reads with MiXCR, giving one entry per CDR3 protein. The data hold approximately 260,000 distinct CDR3 sequences, with roughly 16% observed a single time. The sample was PBMCs or a T cell subset sorted from them (not recorded which). The sequence came from a man younger than 35 who had mild COVID-19 (a few samples of this study predate the infection). Cell type and time point are not known. The chain has TRBV4-1 and TRBJ1-5; D is unresolved. This chain's CDR3 is CASSQFAVDGNQPQHF. Here the CDR3 DNA reads TGCGCCAGCAGCCAATTCGCCGTCGACGGCAATCAGCCCCAGCATTTT.